The 5 T cell receptor beta chains below all came from one sample that was sequenced in a study of cytomegalovirus exposure and HLA in healthy donors (dated by TCRdb to the late 2010s). Library prep was done by the immunoSEQ multiplex PCR assay. The multiplex PCR relied on a mix of 60 forward primers for TCR Vbeta segments and 13 reverse primers for TCR Jbeta segments. TCRdb limited this immuneACCESS table to in-frame rearrangements with V and J called. A share of clones is missing; checked studies link under half to unresolved V genes, and the rest is unexplained. The sample profile shows 45,000 to 55,000 clones; around 80% of them were found once. More than 7% of the sample goes to the ten largest clones. Sequencing was carried out using PBMCs. The receptor source for this set is a man aged 25 to 40 in good health and CMV-seropositive.

The chain couples TRBV9 to TRBJ1-6; weak D call: TRBD1 (6 bases). The CDR3 is 14 amino acids. V was clipped by 3 bases and J by 9 bases, with 13 bases between them. Germline V lookup: CDR1 SGDLS, CDR2 YYNGEE. CDR3 bases: TGTGCCAGCAGCGCCGGCGGGGGCACTTCACCCCTCCACTTT. It translates to CASSAGGGTSPLHF.

V usage is TRBV29-1 and J usage is TRBJ1-1, with unresolved D. Germline CDR1 reads SQVTM; CDR2 reads ANQGSEA. The CDR3 sequence is 12 residues long. The ends were cut back, 6 bases at V and 3 bases at J, with 11 bases in the middle. Here the CDR3 DNA reads TGCAGCGTCAGAACCGGGGACACTGAAGCTTTCTTT. Amino acids: CSVRTGDTEAFF. The whole variable domain, remainder taken from reference TRBV29-1 and TRBJ1-1, is SAVISQKPSRDICQRGTSLTIQCQVDSQVTMMFWYRQQPGQSLTLIATANQGSEATYESGFVIDKFPISRPNLTFSTLTVSNMSPEDSSIYLCSVRTGDTEAFFGQGTRLTVV.

This clone was observed a handful of times. The rearrangement uses TRBV6-5 and TRBJ1-5, with 7 positions matching TRBD1. This CDR3 is 13 amino acids long. V was pared by 6 bases and J by 7 bases, with 6 bases of the junction left unmatched. Per germline, CDR1 MNHEY and CDR2 SVGAGI. The CDR3: CASRSTGHQPQHF. The CDR3 DNA reads TGTGCCAGCAGATCGACAGGGCACCAGCCCCAGCATTTT.

This clone is a singleton in its sample. The V call is TRBV6-1, the J call TRBJ1-2; 9 nucleotides agree with TRBD1. V lost 5 bases, J lost 7 bases, and 8 bases stayed unmatched. The germline V gene encodes CDR1 MNHNS and CDR2 SASEGT. The CDR3 covers 14 residues. The CDR3 protein is CASSSDRGAGGYTF. Written as DNA, the CDR3 is TGTGCCAGCAGTTCGGACAGGGGCGCAGGTGGCTACACCTTC.

The chain joins TRBV2 to TRBJ2-5; 10 bases map to TRBD2. The junction had 9 bases not matched to a gene; V was cut back by 4 bases and J by 10 bases. This CDR3 spans 14 amino acids. CDR1 is SNHLY and CDR2 is FYNNEI in the germline V gene. DNA of the CDR3: TGTGCCAGCAGTGTGGCAAGCGGGGGGGCCCGCCAGTACTTC. It encodes CASSVASGGARQYF.